Listed below are T cell receptor beta chains from one sample, sequenced in a study of cytomegalovirus exposure and HLA in healthy donors. Sequencing was performed with immunoSEQ multiplex PCR; in TCRdb, only in-frame clones are kept and a portion is missing. The listing records just over 150,000 clones. The sequenced material came from PBMCs. The receptors originated from a man aged 30-40 years in good health and CMV-seronegative. CDR3s include the opening cysteine and the closing phenylalanine or tryptophan. The D gene is left open where the match is weak.

DNA: TGTGCCAGCAGTTCCGAGACAGCAAAGTCTTTCTTT; CDR3: CASSSETAKSFF; V: TRBV28; J: TRBJ1-1; D: NA; length: 12
DNA: TGTGCCAGCAGCATCTTCAGGGGCACTGAAGCTTTCTTT; CDR3: CASSIFRGTEAFF; V: TRBV5-8; J: TRBJ1-1; D: NA; length: 13
DNA: TGTGCCAGCAGTTACACCAACAGGGGCGAGCAGTTCTTC; CDR3: CASSYTNRGEQFF; V: TRBV6-5; J: TRBJ2-1; D: TRBD1; length: 13
DNA: TGCGCCAGCAGTGTTACTAGCGGGAGGCACGAGCAGTACTTC; CDR3: CASSVTSGRHEQYF; V: TRBV4-1; J: TRBJ2-7; D: TRBD2; length: 14
DNA: TGTGCCAGCAGTGACTCAGCGGGCTCCTACAATGAGCAGTTCTTC; CDR3: CASSDSAGSYNEQFF; V: TRBV6-4; J: TRBJ2-1; D: NA; length: 15
DNA: TGTGCCAGCAGCGTTGTAGCGGGGTACACAGATACGCAGTATTTT; CDR3: CASSVVAGYTDTQYF; V: TRBV9; J: TRBJ2-3; D: TRBD2; length: 15
DNA: TGCAGCGTTGAAGGGAGTTACTCCCGGGATACGCAGTATTTT; CDR3: CSVEGSYSRDTQYF; V: TRBV29-1; J: TRBJ2-3; D: NA; length: 14
DNA: TGTGCCAGCTCACCAATGGAGAATCAGCCCCAGCATTTT; CDR3: CASSPMENQPQHF; V: TRBV18; J: TRBJ1-5; D: NA; length: 13
DNA: TGTGCCAGCAGTTATCCAGGACTAGTTTTGGGAGGCGAGCAGTACTTC; CDR3: CASSYPGLVLGGEQYF; V: TRBV6-5; J: TRBJ2-7; D: TRBD2; length: 16
DNA: TGTGCCAGCAGGTCCATAGCTCATGAGCAGTTCTTC; CDR3: CASRSIAHEQFF; V: TRBV11-2; J: TRBJ2-1; D: NA; length: 12
DNA: TGTGCCAGCAGGCCTGGGACAGGTGGGGCCAATTCACCCCTCCACTTT; CDR3: CASRPGTGGANSPLHF; V: TRBV28; J: TRBJ1-6; D: TRBD1; length: 16
DNA: TGTGCCAGCTCACCAGCGGGACAGGGCTCCTACGAGCAGTACTTC; CDR3: CASSPAGQGSYEQYF; V: TRBV18; J: TRBJ2-7; D: TRBD1; length: 15
DNA: TGTGCCATCAGATCCGGGACAGGTTTATCCTACGAGCAGTACTTC; CDR3: CAIRSGTGLSYEQYF; V: TRBV10-3; J: TRBJ2-7; D: TRBD1; length: 15
DNA: TGTGCCAGCAGTACTAGGGACAGGAGGTCACCCCTCCACTTT; CDR3: CASSTRDRRSPLHF; V: TRBV5-6; J: TRBJ1-6; D: TRBD1; length: 14
DNA: TGTGCCAGGGCTAGACAGGGTGACTCACCCCTCCACTTT; CDR3: CARARQGDSPLHF; V: TRBV6-1; J: TRBJ1-6; D: TRBD1; length: 13
DNA: TGCAGCGCCGAGGGACTAGCGGGAGGAGGAGAGACCCAGTACTTC; CDR3: CSAEGLAGGGETQYF; V: TRBV29-1; J: TRBJ2-5; D: TRBD2; length: 15